The 23 T cell receptor beta chains reported below all come from one sample, sequenced in a study of CD8 T cells in ankylosing spondylitis. MiXCR was run by TCRdb on the 5' RACE reads, yielding one entry per CDR3 protein. The repertoire has around 140,000 distinct CDR3 sequences, around 10% of them found once; the top ten carry 4.1%. Sequences were obtained from blood, either unsorted or a sorted T cell fraction (not recorded which). These receptors all stem from a female donor with ankylosing spondylitis or in good health (not recorded which).

This clonotype was picked up many times. The V call is TRBV2, the J call TRBJ2-2; perhaps TRBD1 as D (6 bases). CDR3 length: 16 amino acids. From germline, CDR1 is SNHLY and CDR2 FYNNEI. Between the trimmed V and J ends, which lost 1 base and 5 bases, there was a span of 14 bases. The CDR3 loop is CASSEVGAWGTGELFF. The DNA for the CDR3 is TGTGCCAGCAGTGAAGTGGGGGCGTGGGGGACCGGGGAGCTGTTTTTT.

This clonotype was recorded at least ten times. A read error may account for a junction end that differs from germline. The J gene is TRBJ2-3, the V gene TRBV5-1; D uncertain. Germline CDR1 and CDR2: SGHRS and YFSETQ. The CDR3 spans 12 residues. The CDR3 protein is CASSLGADTQYF. The DNA of the CDR3 is TGTGCCAGCAGTTTAGGAGCAGATACGCAGTATTTT.

This clonotype came up many times. The chain recombines TRBV5-1 with TRBJ2-1; D gene unclear. CDR1 and CDR2 (germline): SGHRS, YFSETQ. V shed 0 bases and J shed 7 bases, with 17 bases lying between them. The CDR3 contains 16 residues. CDR3 sequence: CASSLVWSYKGNEQFF. As DNA, the CDR3 is TGCGCCAGCAGCTTGGTATGGAGTTACAAGGGTAATGAGCAGTTCTTC.

The table lists this clonotype with many counts. The chain recombines TRBV12-3 or TRBV12-4 with TRBJ1-1; TRBD1 is a possible D gene (5 bases). This CDR3 has 15 residues. Trimming removed 6 bases at V and 6 bases at J, with 20 bases between. The DNA of the CDR3 is TGTGCCAGCAGAATTCAAGGGGTAGGAGGGGCTGAAGCTTTCTTT. Translated: CASRIQGVGGAEAFF.

Remarks on this clonotype: This may come from a read error, since a much larger clone is one base off. The chain joins TRBV28 to TRBJ1-6; D perhaps matches TRBD1 (5 bases). V gave up 8 bases and J gave up 10 bases, with 9 bases separating them. Germline V gives CDR1 MDHEN, CDR2 SYDVKM. This CDR3 is built from 11 residues. The CDR3 reads CASGALSPLHF. The CDR3 DNA sequence: TGTGCCAGCGGGGCTTTGTCACCCCTCCACTTT.

This clonotype turned up a few times. The chain couples TRBV3-1 to TRBJ2-5, with a tentative D call TRBD2 (6 bases). CDR3 length equals 16 residues. Germline assignment: CDR1 LGHDT and CDR2 YNNKEL (reference sequence). V lost 0 bases to trimming and J lost 4 bases, with 15 bases between them. The CDR3 region has the DNA TGTGCCAGCAGCCAAGATTCTGGGACTCGGGGAGAGACCCAGTACTTC. Protein: CASSQDSGTRGETQYF.

This clonotype showed up many times. The chain employs TRBV20-1 and TRBJ2-1; tentatively, D is TRBD2 (5 bases). Trimming took 2 bases from V and 3 from J, leaving 11 bases between them. Germline CDR1 and CDR2: DFQATT and SNEGSKA (reference sequence). This CDR3 is built from 14 residues. CDR3 DNA: TGCAGTGCTAGAAGGAGCGGTCACTACAATGAGCAGTTCTTC. Amino acid sequence: CSARRSGHYNEQFF.

As for this clonotype: A much larger clonotype is one base distant, so this may be a read error. The DNA for the CDR3 is TGTGCCAGCAGGCGTAGCGACAATGAGCAGTACTTC. It translates to CASRRSDNEQYF. This chain connects TRBV11-2 to TRBJ2-1; tentatively, D is TRBD2 (5 bases). The last part of the DNA fits TRBJ2-7 better; the J call may be wrong. The CDR3 totals 12 residues. Per germline, CDR1 SGHAT and CDR2 FQNNGV.

This clonotype was observed at least ten times. V and J are TRBV6-4 and TRBJ2-1; possible D gene TRBD1, 5 bases. The V and J ends lost 6 bases and 5 bases respectively, with 17 bases between them. Germline V gene sequence: CDR1 MRHNA, CDR2 SNTAGT. The CDR3 has 15 amino acids. CDR3 residues: CASRIVQGIHNEQFF. CDR3 bases: TGTGCCAGCAGGATCGTGCAGGGTATCCACAATGAGCAGTTCTTC.

This clonotype appeared many times. The chain couples TRBV15 to TRBJ1-5; D gene unclear. From germline, CDR1 is LNHNV and CDR2 YYDKDF (reference sequence). The germline V and J ends were trimmed by 0 bases and 0 bases, with 12 bases remaining between them. The CDR3 is 17 amino acids. CDR3 bases: TGTGCCACCAGCAGAGATCTCACAGTTAATAGCAATCAGCCCCAGCATTTT. As protein: CATSRDLTVNSNQPQHF.

This clonotype was recorded at least ten times. This chain uses TRBV4-1 with TRBJ2-1, with 7 bases identical to TRBD2. V trimming: 4 bases; J trimming: 1 base; junction bases outside the gene matches: 10. The CDR3 is 17 residues long. The V gene's germline CDR1 is MGHRA and CDR2 YSYEKL. CDR3 coding DNA: TGCGCCAGCAGCCCTACTTCGACTAGCCCGTCCTACAATGAGCAGTTCTTC. It yields the protein CASSPTSTSPSYNEQFF.

This clonotype was found many times. The V gene is TRBV20-1, the J gene TRBJ2-1; 9 positions agree with TRBD2. J gave up 4 bases and V 5 bases, and 6 bases lay outside the gene matches. The germline CDR1 and CDR2 sequences are DFQATT and SNEGSKA (reference sequence). This CDR3 is built from 14 residues. The DNA of the CDR3 is TGCAGTGCTCGCATAGCGGGGGTTTACAATGAGCAGTTCTTC. Residues: CSARIAGVYNEQFF.

In its sample, this clonotype was seen many times. The gene calls are TRBV6-4 and TRBJ2-1, with D possibly being TRBD1 (5 bases). The V gene lost 1 base and the J gene lost 10 bases, with 11 bases spanning the gap. The CDR3 totals 13 residues. Germline V gives CDR1 MRHNA, CDR2 SNTAGT. The CDR3 sequence: CASSDLARGEQFF. Here the CDR3 DNA reads TGTGCCAGCAGTGACTTGGCTAGGGGAGAGCAGTTCTTC.

The table lists this clonotype with many counts. The V call is TRBV12-3 or TRBV12-4, the J call TRBJ2-7; 8 bases map to TRBD1. The junction had 8 bases not matched to a gene; V was cut back by 3 bases and J by 7 bases. This CDR3 has 14 amino acids. CDR3 amino acids: CASSLQGAIGEQYF. The CDR3 nucleotides read TGTGCCAGCAGTTTGCAGGGGGCGATCGGGGAGCAGTACTTC.

This chain uses TRBV20-1 with TRBJ2-2, with D unclear. The length of the CDR3 is 14 residues. In germline, CDR1 is DFQATT, CDR2 SNEGSKA (reference sequence). Trimming left V 0 bases short and J 7 bases short, with 12 bases between. This CDR3 is CSARDSVAGGELFF. CDR3 bases: TGCAGTGCTAGAGATTCCGTAGCTGGCGGGGAGCTGTTTTTT.

The genes are TRBV19 and TRBJ2-5; 11 nucleotides match TRBD2. This CDR3 has 15 residues. Germline V gives CDR1 LNHDA, CDR2 SQIVND (reference sequence). With 4 bases clipped from V and 5 bases from J, the junction kept 6 bases outside the gene matches. CDR3 amino acids: CASSTLAGGGETQYF. CDR3 bases: TGTGCCAGTAGTACCTTAGCGGGAGGGGGGGAGACCCAGTACTTC. Combining the CDR3 with reference TRBV19 and TRBJ2-5 gives the whole variable domain DGGITQSPKYLFRKEGQNVTLSCEQNLNHDAMYWYRQDPGQGLRLIYYSQIVNDFQKGDIAEGYSVSREKKESFPLTVTSAQKNPTAFYLCASSTLAGGGETQYFGPGTRLLVL.

Ten or more counts support this clonotype. The V and J genes are TRBV5-1 and TRBJ2-3; TRBD2 matches 8 bases. The germline gives CDR1 SGHRS, CDR2 YFSETQ. The CDR3 extends over 16 amino acids. J was trimmed by 2 bases and V by 0 bases; bases with no gene match: 5. This CDR3 reads CASSLGQRGSTDTQYF. The CDR3 region has the DNA TGCGCCAGCAGCTTGGGGCAGCGGGGGTCCACAGATACGCAGTATTTT. The whole variable domain, remainder taken from reference TRBV5-1 and TRBJ2-3, is KAGVTQTPRYLIKTRGQQVTLSCSPISGHRSVSWYQQTPGQGLQFLFEYFSETQRNKGNFPGRFSGRQFSNSRSEMNVSTLELGDSALYLCASSLGQRGSTDTQYFGPGTRLTVL.

There are many counts of this clonotype. The V call is TRBV29-1, the J call TRBJ2-5; the match to TRBD2 covers 7 bases. Trimming took 4 bases from V and 4 from J; bases not matched to a gene: 6. CDR3 length equals 13 residues. From germline, CDR1 is SQVTM and CDR2 ANQGSEA. This CDR3 is CSVAASGLETQYF. The CDR3 DNA is TGCAGCGTTGCGGCTAGCGGACTAGAGACCCAGTACTTC.

Many counts were recorded for this clonotype. V usage is TRBV5-1 and J usage is TRBJ1-5; D is undetermined. The CDR3 has 15 residues. V was shortened by 2 bases and J by 4 bases, with 13 bases between the two germline ends. Germline V gene sequence: CDR1 SGHRS, CDR2 YFSETQ. This CDR3 is CASSLVGDRNQPQHF. Written as DNA, the CDR3 is TGCGCCAGCAGCTTAGTCGGGGATCGTAATCAGCCCCAGCATTTT.

This clonotype showed up many times. The CDR3 is CASSLDGHEYTIYF. The CDR3 DNA sequence: TGTGCCAGCAGCTTAGACGGACATGAATACACCATATATTTT. The chain has TRBV7-2 and TRBJ1-3, with a weak D call TRBD1 (5 bases). The CDR3 has 14 residues. The germline V and J ends were trimmed by 1 base and 8 bases, with 12 bases remaining between them. Germline V CDR1 and CDR2: SGHTA, FQGNSA.

This clonotype was seen repeatedly, ten times or more. J is TRBJ2-1 and V is TRBV5-6; 12 bases line up with TRBD2. CDR3 size: 17 residues. J lost 3 bases, V lost 4 bases, and 8 bases had no gene match. Germline V gene data show CDR1 as SGHDT and CDR2 as YYEEEE. This CDR3 is CASSARTSGAYYNEQFF. CDR3 coding DNA: TGTGCCAGCAGCGCCCGGACTAGCGGGGCTTACTACAATGAGCAGTTCTTC.

In this sample, this clonotype turned up a few times. The chain has TRBV11-2 and TRBJ2-1; unclear D gene. Trimming took 5 bases from V and 16 from J, leaving 18 bases between them. Germline CDR1 and CDR2: SGHAT and FQNNGV. The CDR3 covers 12 residues. CDR3 DNA: TGTGCCAGCAGCCCGACCGGGCTCCAAGGATTCTTC. It translates to CASSPTGLQGFF. The full variable domain, rest sourced from reference TRBV11-2 and TRBJ2-1, is EAGVAQSPRYKIIEKRQSVAFWCNPISGHATLYWYQQILGQGPKLLIQFQNNGVVDDSQLPKDRFSAERLKGVDSTLKIQPAKLEDSAVYLCASSPTGLQGFFGPGTRLTVL.

V gene TRBV11-2 combines with J gene TRBJ2-1; 11 bases line up with TRBD2. Per the germline V gene, CDR1 is SGHAT and CDR2 is FQNNGV. The CDR3 runs to 16 residues. V shed 10 bases, J shed 0 bases, and the junction held 8 bases outside the gene matches. The CDR3: CANRLAGGYSYNEQFF. CDR3 DNA sequence: TGTGCCAACAGATTAGCGGGGGGGTACTCCTACAATGAGCAGTTCTTC.